This T cell receptor beta chain came from a study of CD8+ T cells in alopecia areata. Sampling of alopecia areata patients yielded lesional scalp punch biopsies as well as peripheral blood. As the sequencing template, cDNA was produced by extracting RNA and reverse transcribing it. The table came from immunoSEQ multiplex PCR; TCRdb's copy has only in-frame clones and leaves some out. The sample lists about 130,000 clones; 45% to 50% were seen once. Germline CDR1 and CDR2: MNHEY and SMNVEV (reference sequence). The CDR3 runs 13 residues. Trimming removed 4 bases from V and 2 bases from J, with 9 bases in between.

The sequencing used CD8+ T cells sorted from blood, collected at week 0. The receptor's source is a human donor with alopecia areata. V and J are TRBV27 and TRBJ2-7; tentatively, D is TRBD2 (5 bases). The CDR3 protein is CASSSGSPYEQYF. In DNA, the CDR3 is TGTGCCAGCAGTTCGGGGTCCCCCTACGAGCAGTACTTC.